These T cell receptor beta chains were read from a single sample in a study of OX40 agonist ivuxolimab in advanced cancers. Measured with immunoSEQ multiplex PCR; TCRdb has only the in-frame clones, and not every one. This sample has about 84,000 clones, with over 85% found just once. The starting material was CD4+ or CD8+ T cells sorted from blood, obtained in a trial of the OX40 agonist ivuxolimab. These receptor sequences come from an adult with an advanced solid tumor such as melanoma, head and neck, liver or kidney cancer. Both conserved end residues are part of each CDR3. The D gene is left open where the match is weak. Only part of the rows carry a size: once, few, many, or a class if the clone is expanded.

TRBV5-4	TRBD2	-	TRBJ2-1	TGTGCCAGCAGCTTTACTAGCGGGTCGTACAATGAGCAGTTCTTC	CASSFTSGSYNEQFF
TRBV5-6	-	once	TRBJ1-4	TGTGCCAGCAGCTTGGATCTAACAGTCAATAATGAAAAACTGTTTTTT	CASSLDLTVNNEKLFF
TRBV9	-	-	TRBJ2-1	TGTGCCAGCAGCGTACCGGGATTCCCAAACAATGAGCAGTTCTTC	CASSVPGFPNNEQFF
TRBV27	-	-	TRBJ2-7	TGTGCCAGCAGTTCCCAGGCAACCTACGAGCAGTACTTC	CASSSQATYEQYF
TRBV19	-	-	TRBJ2-7	TGTGCCAGTAGTATACCCCGAGCCGGGATGCAATACGAGCAGTACTTC	CASSIPRAGMQYEQYF
TRBV6-5	-	-	TRBJ2-3	TGTGCCAGTTCTGGGGGGCGAGCAGATACGCAGTATTTT	CASSGGRADTQYF
TRBV7-9	-	-	TRBJ2-7	TGTGCCAGCAGCTCCCCTGGACACATCGAGCAGTACTTC	CASSSPGHIEQYF
TRBV9	-	few	TRBJ2-7	TGTGCCAGCAGCGTAGAAGGGTACGAGCAGTACTTC	CASSVEGYEQYF
TRBV5-6	TRBD2	-	TRBJ2-2	TGTGCCAGCAGCTTAGGGACTAGCTCCCACGGGGAGCTGTTTTTT	CASSLGTSSHGELFF
TRBV13	-	-	TRBJ2-7	TGTGCCAGCAGCTTATTGGGCCAGGCGATTTCCTACGAGCAGTACTTC	CASSLLGQAISYEQYF
TRBV29-1	TRBD1	-	TRBJ2-2	TGCAGCGTTGAAGTATGGCCAGGGGGCTCCGGCACCGGGGAGCTGTTTTTT	CSVEVWPGGSGTGELFF
TRBV5-6	-	once	TRBJ2-2	TGTGCCAGCAGCTCCCCCGCCTGGGACACCGGGGAGCTGTTTTTT	CASSSPAWDTGELFF
TRBV9	-	-	TRBJ1-6	TGTGCCAGCAGCGCCTCGGGGGGGAATGGGTCACCCCTCCACTTT	CASSASGGNGSPLHF
TRBV11-2	TRBD2	-	TRBJ2-7	TGTGCCAGCAGCTTAGCGGGACTAGCGGGTACCTACGAGCAGTACTTC	CASSLAGLAGTYEQYF
TRBV9	TRBD2	-	TRBJ2-3	TGTGCCAGTAGCCCGGCTAGCGGGAGTACAGATACGCAGTATTTT	CASSPASGSTDTQYF
TRBV7-8	-	-	TRBJ1-4	TGTGCCAGCAGCTTCTACGGGGAGGATGAAAAACTGTTTTTT	CASSFYGEDEKLFF
TRBV9	TRBD2	-	TRBJ2-1	TGTGCCAGCAGCGGAAGCGGGAGGGTTGAGCAGTTCTTC	CASSGSGRVEQFF
TRBV5-1	-	-	TRBJ1-1	TGCGCCAGCAGCTTGGAGGGTAATATAAATGAAGCTTTCTTT	CASSLEGNINEAFF
TRBV4-3	-	-	TRBJ2-1	TGCGCCAGCAGCCAGACTGTATACAATGAGCAGTTCTTC	CASSQTVYNEQFF
TRBV28	-	once	TRBJ2-7	TGTGCCAGCAGTTTATACGGCCGCACTCACGAGCAGTACTTC	CASSLYGRTHEQYF
TRBV7-9	-	-	TRBJ1-6	TGTGCCAGCAGCTTCGTAGGGGGGAATTCACCCCTCCACTTT	CASSFVGGNSPLHF
TRBV18	TRBD2	-	TRBJ2-7	TGTGCCAGCTCACCTGAAACTAGCGACACCTACGAGCAGTACTTC	CASSPETSDTYEQYF
TRBV9	-	-	TRBJ1-4	TGTGCCAGCAGCGTAGGGCCCCTCGGGGGAGAGGGGGAAAAACTGTTTTTT	CASSVGPLGGEGEKLFF
TRBV19	TRBD2	once	TRBJ2-2	TGTGCCAGTAGTATAGTGGTACTAGCGGGCCACACCGGGGAGCTGTTTTTT	CASSIVVLAGHTGELFF
TRBV13	-	-	TRBJ1-5	TGTGCCAGCAGCCTGGGGCAGAATAGCAATCAGCCCCAGCATTTT	CASSLGQNSNQPQHF
TRBV5-6	-	-	TRBJ2-7	TGTGCCAGCAGCTTGGGGGGGAGTAATCCCTACGAGCAGTACTTC	CASSLGGSNPYEQYF
TRBV7-3	TRBD2	-	TRBJ2-1	TGTGCCAGCAGCTCAATCTCCGGGACTAGCGGGAGGAATGAGCAGTTCTTC	CASSSISGTSGRNEQFF
TRBV18	-	-	TRBJ2-7	TGTGCCAGCTCACCACCCTCCACACACAGGGAAGGAGGATTGGAGCAGTACTTC	CASSPPSTHREGGLEQYF
TRBV7-2	-	-	TRBJ2-7	TGTGCCAGCAGCTTAGTCCAGCTCTCCTACGAGCAGTACTTC	CASSLVQLSYEQYF